Listed below are T cell receptor beta chains from one sample, sequenced in a study of regulatory T cells in long-lasting Graves disease. A single record per CDR3 protein comes from TCRdb applying MiXCR to the multiplex PCR reads. The table has about 470,000 distinct CDR3 sequences, 15% to 20% seen once. These data were likewise used in another study, on T cells in Graves' hyperthyroidism and ophthalmopathy.

Specimen: peripheral blood mononuclear cells (PBMCs), collected at new diagnosis, from a patient treated with antithyroid drugs. These TCRs come from a man in his forties or fifties with Graves disease. Each CDR3 is given with its conserved first and last residue. A D gene is named only where the DNA matches it firmly. Part of the rows lack a size; the others show once, few, many or a class for expanded clones.

v_gene	d_gene	abundance	j_gene	CDR3nt	CDR3aa
TRBV11-2	NA	once	TRBJ1-2	TGTGCCAGCAGCTTAGTGGCGGATGGCTACACCTTC	CASSLVADGYTF
TRBV27	TRBD1	NA	TRBJ2-7	TGTGCCAGCAGTAGGGGACAGGACCACGAGCAGTACTTC	CASSRGQDHEQYF
TRBV5-1	TRBD2	many	TRBJ2-3	TGTGCCAGCACCCTAAGTGAAGAAGCGGGAGGGTCGAGCACAGATACGCAGTATTTT	CASTLSEEAGGSSTDTQYF
TRBV10-3	NA	NA	TRBJ2-3	TGTGCCATCAGTGAGTCTGGGACTCACACAGATACGCAGTATTTT	CAISESGTHTDTQYF
TRBV20-1	NA	many	TRBJ2-5	TGCAGTGCCCGATTGAAGGGAGAGACCCAGTACTTC	CSARLKGETQYF
TRBV7-3	TRBD2	many	TRBJ2-1	TGTGCCAGCAGCGTGACTAGCTACACTGAGCAGTTCTTC	CASSVTSYTEQFF
TRBV27	NA	few	TRBJ1-1	TGTGCCAGCAGTCTCAATATGGAGGGCGGGACTGAAGCTTTCTTT	CASSLNMEGGTEAFF
TRBV2	TRBD2	many	TRBJ2-3	TGTGCCAGCAGATTGGGACTAGCGGCGAGCACAGATACGCAGTATTTT	CASRLGLAASTDTQYF
TRBV11-2	NA	many	TRBJ2-7	TGTGCCAGCAGCTTAGCGGCTAAAACCTACGAGCAGTACTTC	CASSLAAKTYEQYF
TRBV7-7	NA	few	TRBJ2-1	TGTGCTAGCAGCTTGGACAGACTCGCCTACAATGAGCAGTTCTTC	CASSLDRLAYNEQFF
TRBV20-1	NA	few	TRBJ1-6	TGCAGTGCTAACAGGGTCACCTATAATTCACCCCTCCACTTT	CSANRVTYNSPLHF
TRBV7-6	TRBD1	few	TRBJ2-7	TGTGCCAGCAGCTTACCGGGACAGTTCCCCGAGCAGTACTTC	CASSLPGQFPEQYF
TRBV7-3	NA	few	TRBJ2-1	TGTGCCAGCAGTTCTCCTCCAGGGGCAATCAATGAGCAGTTCTTC	CASSSPPGAINEQFF
TRBV7-6	NA	NA	TRBJ2-1	TGTGCCAGCAGCTTGGGAGTCGTGAGCTCCTACAATGAGCAGTTCTTC	CASSLGVVSSYNEQFF
TRBV19	NA	NA	TRBJ2-2	TGTGCCGCTTCGGAGGGGGCGACCGGGGAGCTGTTTTTT	CAASEGATGELFF
TRBV7-8	NA	NA	TRBJ2-7	TGCGCCAGCAGCCAAGCCTGGTCCGGAACAATCTCCTACGAGCAGTACTTC	CASSQAWSGTISYEQYF
TRBV7-9	TRBD2	NA	TRBJ2-3	TGTGCCAGCAGCGTAAGCGGGAGGGCTGGAGATACGCAGTATTTT	CASSVSGRAGDTQYF
TRBV28	NA	many	TRBJ2-3	TGTGCCAGCAGTTCCATGCATGGTACAGGGTCTACAGATACGCAGTATTTT	CASSSMHGTGSTDTQYF
TRBV20-1	NA	many	TRBJ2-5	TGCAGTGCTCGAGTTGCGGGAGAGACCCAGTACTTC	CSARVAGETQYF
TRBV11-2	TRBD1	many	TRBJ2-5	TGTGCCAGCAGCCGAGACGGGACAGGGCAAGAGACCCAGTACTTC	CASSRDGTGQETQYF
TRBV4-1	TRBD2	NA	TRBJ2-2	TGCGCCAGCAGCATCCCGGGACTAGCGGGAGGGCCCGGCACCGGGGAGCTGTTTTTT	CASSIPGLAGGPGTGELFF
TRBV20-1	TRBD1	few	TRBJ1-1	TGCAGTGGACAGGGGGACACTGAAGCTTTCTTT	CSGQGDTEAFF
TRBV6-9	NA	many	TRBJ2-1	TGTGCCAGCAGTTACGGTGGGAGTAAGTACAATGAGCAGTTCTTC	CASSYGGSKYNEQFF
TRBV10-1	TRBD2	few	TRBJ2-2	TGCGCCAGCAGTGAGTCGAAGGTCGGGAGGGCCGTCGGGGAGCTGTTTTTT	CASSESKVGRAVGELFF
TRBV11-2	TRBD2	few	TRBJ2-1	TGTGCCAGCAGCTTAGGGGTAAGGAGGGGGACTAGCGCCTCAAATGAGCAGTTCTTC	CASSLGVRRGTSASNEQFF
TRBV10-3	NA	NA	TRBJ2-2	TGTGCCATCAGTGTTCGGACAGACAACACCGGGGAGCTGTTTTTT	CAISVRTDNTGELFF
TRBV29-1	NA	many	TRBJ2-7	TGCAGCGTCGCCCTGGGCACCTACGAGCAGTACTTC	CSVALGTYEQYF
TRBV12-3/TRBV12-4	NA	few	TRBJ1-2	TGTGCCAGCAGTCATGGACAGACGAACTATGGCTACACCTTC	CASSHGQTNYGYTF
TRBV20-1	NA	NA	TRBJ2-1	TGCAGTGCTAGAGATCCTCGGGCGGGTTCCTACAATGAGCAGTTCTTC	CSARDPRAGSYNEQFF
TRBV20-1	NA	many	TRBJ2-1	TGCAGTGCTCACCACCCTAGCGAAAGCTCCTACAATGAGCAGTTCTTC	CSAHHPSESSYNEQFF
TRBV18	NA	few	TRBJ2-2	TGTGCCAGTTCGCAGGGTGCAGCGAACACCGGGGAGCTGTTTTTT	CASSQGAANTGELFF
TRBV20-1	NA	few	TRBJ2-1	TGCAGCATAAATAACATAGGTAATTTGAATGAGCAGTTCTTC	CSINNIGNLNEQFF
TRBV11-2	NA	NA	TRBJ2-5	TGTGCCAGCAGCTTAGACAGGGGCATTAGGGAGACCCAGTACTTC	CASSLDRGIRETQYF
TRBV7-3	NA	few	TRBJ2-3	TGTGCCAGCAGCCTACTAGGACTCACAGATACGCAGTATTTT	CASSLLGLTDTQYF
TRBV14	TRBD2	few	TRBJ2-1	TGTGCCAGCAGCCAAGATTTTCTAGCGGGGAGGAGTGAGCAGTTCTTC	CASSQDFLAGRSEQFF
TRBV2	NA	NA	TRBJ2-1	TGTGCCAGCAGTGAACTAGCGACCCTTCCCAATGAGCAGTTCTTC	CASSELATLPNEQFF
TRBV12-3/TRBV12-4	TRBD2	many	TRBJ2-7	TGTGCCAGCAGTTTAGTTAGCGGGTTCTCCTACGAGCAGTACTTC	CASSLVSGFSYEQYF
TRBV7-6	TRBD2	NA	TRBJ2-1	TGTGCCAGCAGCTTAGGTCCGGGAGGGCCCATAGGAGTGGAGCAGTTCTTC	CASSLGPGGPIGVEQFF
TRBV2	NA	many	TRBJ2-5	TGTGCCAGCGGCCTTTCTCAAGAGACCCAGTACTTC	CASGLSQETQYF
TRBV28	NA	few	TRBJ2-6	TGTGCCAGCAGTTTATTGGCCAACGTCCTGACTTTC	CASSLLANVLTF
TRBV27	TRBD1	many	TRBJ2-1	TGTGCCAGCACCACAATACCTCCCGGGACAGGGGTTTTTAAGAGGGATGAGCAGTTCTTC	CASTTIPPGTGVFKRDEQFF
TRBV12-5	NA	NA	TRBJ2-2	TGTGCTAGTGGTTTCGGACATTCCGCAAAACCAGTCCTTGCCGGGGAGCTGTTTTTT	CASGFGHSAKPVLAGELFF
TRBV6-1	TRBD1	NA	TRBJ2-7	TGTGCCAGCAGTAGACAGGGGAGCCGACTCGGCGAGCAGTACTTC	CASSRQGSRLGEQYF
TRBV28	TRBD1	many	TRBJ2-1	TGTGCCAGCAGCCACGACCGGGGGACAGGGTACTACAATGAGCAGTTCTTC	CASSHDRGTGYYNEQFF
TRBV20-1	NA	few	TRBJ1-1	TGCAGTGCTAGAGATGCGGGGCACCCGAACACTGAAGCTTTCTTT	CSARDAGHPNTEAFF
TRBV9	NA	NA	TRBJ2-7	TGTGCCAGCAGCGTGGGGACAATTTCCTACGAGCAGTACTTC	CASSVGTISYEQYF
TRBV2	TRBD2	NA	TRBJ2-7	TGTGCCAGCAAGGCAGCGGGAGGCCCCTTGGAGCAGTACTTC	CASKAAGGPLEQYF